This T cell receptor beta chain was retrieved from a study of OX40 agonist ivuxolimab in advanced cancers. On the study more broadly: Participants, roughly 80% male, averaged 60 years of age, ranging from about 23 to 90.

The data were produced by immunoSEQ multiplex PCR, yet TCRdb's version contains in-frame clones alone and is incomplete. This sample has about 82,000 clones; over 80% occur once, and the top ten carry 0.75% to 0.85%. If patients had autoimmune disease history or systemic immunosuppression, they were excluded. The germline CDR1 and CDR2 sequences are SGHTA and FQGTGA. Trimming took 2 bases from V and 5 from J, leaving 5 bases between them. This CDR3 is built from 12 residues. The sequence was collected from an adult with an advanced solid tumor such as melanoma, head and neck, liver or kidney cancer. Source: CD4+ or CD8+ T cells sorted from blood, taken in a trial of the OX40 agonist ivuxolimab. V and J are TRBV7-3 and TRBJ2-3, with D unresolved. The CDR3 here is CASSLSGDTQYF. The CDR3 bases are TGTGCCAGCAGCTTATCGGGAGATACGCAGTATTTT.